Below, one TCR beta chain is given with its context. Its antigen remains unidentified. This entry is derived from a study of a mutant IDH1 vaccine in newly diagnosed glioma. Background on the study: Pretreatment consisted of radiotherapy, temozolomide, or both, with most receiving both. Study-level findings and limits: Vaccination elicited immune responses in approximately 93% of patients.

TCRdb's copy holds only in-frame clones and misses some; the assay was immunoSEQ multiplex PCR. The data hold tens of thousands of clones, with around 78% observed a single time. Time point given: baseline, week 1 (first vaccination visit). Noted treatment: pre-vaccination baseline after standard-of-care therapy. The CDR3 contains 14 residues. CDR1 MDHEN and CDR2 SYDVKM come from the germline V gene. V lost 8 bases, J lost 4 bases, and 10 bases stayed unmatched. This material consisted of PBMCs, taken from a glioma patient treated with radiotherapy, temozolomide or both. The source of this sequence is a man between 35 and 55 years old with glioma. Some clones in this sample may be carry-over from other donors' samples. The J gene is TRBJ2-7, the V gene TRBV28; 8 bases agree with TRBD2. CDR3 nucleotides: TGTGCCAGCCACGGGGGGGGCAGCACTTACGAGCAGTACTTC. This codes for CASHGGGSTYEQYF.